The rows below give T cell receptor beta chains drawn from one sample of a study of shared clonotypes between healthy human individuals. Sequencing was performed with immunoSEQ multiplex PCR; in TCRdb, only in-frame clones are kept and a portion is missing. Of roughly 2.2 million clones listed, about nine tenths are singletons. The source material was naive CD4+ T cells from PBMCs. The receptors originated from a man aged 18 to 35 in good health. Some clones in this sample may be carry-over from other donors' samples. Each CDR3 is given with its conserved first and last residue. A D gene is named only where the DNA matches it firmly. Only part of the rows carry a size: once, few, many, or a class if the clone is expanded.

DNA: TGTGCCAGCAGTTACTCAGGGGTGGCGGCCAAAAACATTCAGTACTTC
CDR3: CASSYSGVAAKNIQYF
J: TRBJ2-4
D: -
length: 16
size: -
V: TRBV6-5

DNA: TGCGCCAGCAGCTCGATCCCATTGGCGGCCTACAATGAGCAGTTCTTC
CDR3: CASSSIPLAAYNEQFF
J: TRBJ2-1
D: -
length: 16
size: once
V: TRBV5-1

DNA: TGTGCCATCAGCACAGGGGGCACTAATGAAAAACTGTTTTTT
CDR3: CAISTGGTNEKLFF
J: TRBJ1-4
D: TRBD1
length: 14
size: -
V: TRBV10-3

DNA: TGTGCCAGCAGCCAAGCTACAGGGGATAACTATGGCTACACCTTC
CDR3: CASSQATGDNYGYTF
J: TRBJ1-2
D: TRBD1
length: 15
size: -
V: TRBV4-2

DNA: TGTGCCAGTAGTAGGACCGGACAGAACCCCTACGAGCAGTACTTC
CDR3: CASSRTGQNPYEQYF
J: TRBJ2-7
D: -
length: 15
size: -
V: TRBV19

DNA: TGTGCCAGCAGCCATCTGGGGTACGAGCAGTACTTC
CDR3: CASSHLGYEQYF
J: TRBJ2-7
D: -
length: 12
size: -
V: TRBV7-9

DNA: TGTGCCTGGGGGAAAGGACTAGCGGGAGTTGCCGAGCAGTACTTC
CDR3: CAWGKGLAGVAEQYF
J: TRBJ2-7
D: TRBD2
length: 15
size: -
V: TRBV30

DNA: TGTGCCAGCAGCAAATTCGTCTATGAGAGCTCTGGAAACACCATATATTTT
CDR3: CASSKFVYESSGNTIYF
J: TRBJ1-3
D: -
length: 17
size: -
V: TRBV21-1

DNA: TGTGCCAGCAGCTTCGGACGTAGGCTAGCGGGAGGACGCACAGATACGCAGTATTTT
CDR3: CASSFGRRLAGGRTDTQYF
J: TRBJ2-3
D: TRBD2
length: 19
size: -
V: TRBV7-2

DNA: TGTGCCAGCAGCGTAGGGTCACTAGCGGACCTCTACGAGCAGTACTTC
CDR3: CASSVGSLADLYEQYF
J: TRBJ2-7
D: TRBD2
length: 16
size: -
V: TRBV9

DNA: TGTGCCAGCAGTGACACCCTGGAGAGCTCCTACGAGCAGTACTTC
CDR3: CASSDTLESSYEQYF
J: TRBJ2-7
D: -
length: 15
size: -
V: TRBV6-1

DNA: TGTGCCAGCAGCTTAGTTCCGGACGAGCAGTACTTC
CDR3: CASSLVPDEQYF
J: TRBJ2-7
D: -
length: 12
size: -
V: TRBV11-3

DNA: TGCGCCAGCAGCCAACCCGGGACAGGGGAAGACGGGGAGCTGTTTTTT
CDR3: CASSQPGTGEDGELFF
J: TRBJ2-2
D: TRBD1
length: 16
size: -
V: TRBV4-1

DNA: TGTGCCAGCAGCGTTAAAACCCAAAATTGGGCAGATACGCAGTATTTT
CDR3: CASSVKTQNWADTQYF
J: TRBJ2-3
D: -
length: 16
size: -
V: TRBV5-4

DNA: TGTGCCTGGAGTGTCGGGACAGGGTTGTTCACTGAAGCTTTCTTT
CDR3: CAWSVGTGLFTEAFF
J: TRBJ1-1
D: TRBD1
length: 15
size: -
V: TRBV30

DNA: TGCGCCAGCAGAGGGGTTCTTGCGAACACCGGGGAGCTGTTTTTT
CDR3: CASRGVLANTGELFF
J: TRBJ2-2
D: -
length: 15
size: -
V: TRBV5-1

DNA: TGTGCCAGCAGCGAGGGACTAGCGAATGAGCAGTTCTTC
CDR3: CASSEGLANEQFF
J: TRBJ2-1
D: TRBD2
length: 13
size: once
V: TRBV5-4

DNA: TGTGCCAGTAGTGACAGGGGAACGCAGTATTTT
CDR3: CASSDRGTQYF
J: TRBJ2-3
D: TRBD1
length: 11
size: -
V: TRBV19

DNA: TGTGCCAGCAGTCCCGGGACTAGCGGGAGGGAGCAGTACTTC
CDR3: CASSPGTSGREQYF
J: TRBJ2-7
D: TRBD2
length: 14
size: once
V: TRBV28

DNA: TGTGCCATCAGTGAGTCGGGGGAGCAGTACTTC
CDR3: CAISESGEQYF
J: TRBJ2-7
D: -
length: 11
size: few
V: TRBV10-3

DNA: TGTGCCACCAGCAGAGATCTTGTTTGGCAGGGGGGCACCGGGGAGCTGTTTTTT
CDR3: CATSRDLVWQGGTGELFF
J: TRBJ2-2
D: -
length: 18
size: -
V: TRBV15

DNA: TGTGCCAGAACCGCTAGGGACTATGGCTACACCTTC
CDR3: CARTARDYGYTF
J: TRBJ1-2
D: -
length: 12
size: -
V: TRBV2

DNA: TGCAGCGTTCAGAGAGACAGCTTGAACACTGAAGCTTTCTTT
CDR3: CSVQRDSLNTEAFF
J: TRBJ1-1
D: -
length: 14
size: few
V: TRBV29-1

DNA: TGTGCCAGCAGTTATTTCTCTAGCACAGATACGCAGTATTTT
CDR3: CASSYFSSTDTQYF
J: TRBJ2-3
D: -
length: 14
size: -
V: TRBV6-6

DNA: TGTGCCAGCAGCGGAGGGGGCTCGCTTTCACTATACGAGCAGTACTTC
CDR3: CASSGGGSLSLYEQYF
J: TRBJ2-7
D: -
length: 16
size: -
V: TRBV7-2

DNA: TGTGCCAGCAGCTTTCGGACGATGAGTAGCACAGATACGCAGTATTTT
CDR3: CASSFRTMSSTDTQYF
J: TRBJ2-3
D: -
length: 16
size: -
V: TRBV7-6